This TCR beta chain was identified in a study of blood T cell repertoires in COVID-19. Authors' processing steps: The authors estimated nucleated cell counts from reference gene primer amplification. The method was immunoSEQ multiplex PCR; TCRdb's version includes in-frame clones alone and lacks a portion of them. Clonal size and the V and J genes are those of that table, whereas D and trimming came from the DNA. This table holds fewer than 130,000 clones, approximately 90% found once. Germline V gives CDR1 LGHDT, CDR2 YNNKEL (reference sequence). Trimming pared 0 bases from V and 7 bases from J, leaving 10 bases between. The CDR3 contains 13 residues.

This sequence was found in a woman aged 50 to 65 with acute or convalescent COVID-19. The sequenced material came from peripheral blood. V gene TRBV3-1 (or the pseudogene TRBV3-2) combines with J gene TRBJ2-7; TRBD1 might be the D (5 bases). The CDR3 region is CASSQDHAGEQYF. CDR3 DNA sequence: TGTGCCAGCAGCCAAGATCATGCAGGGGAGCAGTACTTC.